The 7 T cell receptor beta chains given below trace back to one sample, sequenced in a study of OX40 agonist ivuxolimab in advanced cancers. Assay used: immunoSEQ multiplex PCR; TCRdb lists only in-frame clones, some missing. The sample contains approximately 72,000 clones, 84% of which appear only once. The sequencing used CD4+ or CD8+ T cells sorted from blood, collected in a trial of the OX40 agonist ivuxolimab. Receptors originate from an adult with an advanced solid tumor such as melanoma, head and neck, liver or kidney cancer.

V gene TRBV2 combines with J gene TRBJ1-4, with 10 bases fitting TRBD1. The CDR3 has 14 amino acids. The ends lost 1 base at V and 7 bases at J; junction bases unmatched: 0. The V gene's germline CDR1 is SNHLY and CDR2 FYNNEI. The CDR3 protein is CASSEGTGGEKLFF. CDR3 nucleotide sequence: TGTGCCAGCAGTGAAGGGACAGGGGGTGAAAAACTGTTTTTT.

The chain couples TRBV19 to TRBJ2-6; D unresolved. The germline V gene encodes CDR1 LNHDA and CDR2 SQIVND (reference sequence). The V gene lost 7 bases and the J gene lost 0 bases, with 16 bases spanning the gap. The CDR3 sequence is 17 residues long. CDR3 sequence reads: CASTSPTPYSGANVLTF. The CDR3 region has the DNA TGTGCCAGTACCTCTCCCACCCCCTACTCTGGGGCCAACGTCCTGACTTTC. Together with reference TRBV19 and TRBJ2-6, the CDR3 gives the full variable domain: DGGITQSPKYLFRKEGQNVTLSCEQNLNHDAMYWYRQDPGQGLRLIYYSQIVNDFQKGDIAEGYSVSREKKESFPLTVTSAQKNPTAFYLCASTSPTPYSGANVLTFGAGSRLTVL.

This clone came up a few times. The J gene is TRBJ2-2, the V gene TRBV10-1, with D possibly being TRBD2 (6 bases). This CDR3 is 16 amino acids long. CDR1 and CDR2 (germline): WNHNN, SYGVQD (reference sequence). Trimming left V 7 bases short and J 0 bases short, with 15 bases between. CDR3 DNA sequence: TGCGCCAGCACGTCGGCGCGGGGCACGAACACCGGGGAGCTGTTTTTT. Its translation is CASTSARGTNTGELFF.

This clone is a singleton in its sample. CDR3 sequence: CASSPPPGGGDYGYTF. The CDR3 DNA reads as TGTGCCAGCAGTCCCCCACCCGGGGGGGGCGACTATGGCTACACCTTC. V usage is TRBV28 and J usage is TRBJ1-2; possible D gene TRBD1, 6 bases. From germline, CDR1 is MDHEN and CDR2 SYDVKM. The CDR3 spans 16 residues. The ends were cut back, 5 bases at V and 3 bases at J, with 19 bases in the middle.

This clone was picked up one time. The chain is built from TRBV28 and TRBJ2-5, with 8 bases matching TRBD1. The CDR3 contains 16 residues. In germline, CDR1 is MDHEN, CDR2 SYDVKM. The V gene end was trimmed by 7 bases and the J gene end by 5 bases; junction bases not matched to a gene: 15. The DNA of the CDR3 is TGTGCCAGCACCCATATCCGGACAGGGTATGAGGAGACCCAGTACTTC. Amino acids: CASTHIRTGYEETQYF.

V is TRBV7-2 and J is TRBJ1-2; 12 bases are a match to TRBD1. V dropped 5 bases and J dropped 7; count of bases not matched to a gene: 5. The CDR3 contains 14 residues. CDR1 is SGHTA, CDR2 FQGNSA, per germline. CDR3 in amino acids: CASSPGQGAGGYTF. The CDR3 DNA is TGTGCCAGCAGCCCGGGACAGGGGGCGGGTGGCTACACCTTC.

This sequence joins TRBV7-2 and TRBJ1-6; the D gene is possibly TRBD1 (6 bases). V gave up 4 bases and J gave up 10 bases, with 11 bases separating them. Germline lookup yields CDR1 SGHTA and CDR2 FQGNSA. This CDR3 has 13 amino acids. The CDR3 reads CASSSQGGSPLHF. The CDR3 bases are TGTGCCAGCAGCTCCCAAGGGGGATCACCCCTCCACTTT.